This T cell receptor (beta chain) was documented in a study of cytomegalovirus exposure and HLA in healthy donors. The wider study: The 120 validation repertoires were produced on the same platform as the 650 or so repertoires of the first cohort. This was reported in a later analysis.

The table came from immunoSEQ multiplex PCR; TCRdb's copy has only in-frame clones and leaves some out. The top ten hold 11% to 15% of the sample, which has a few hundred thousand clones, 65% to 85% seen once. Germline loops: CDR1 ENHRY, CDR2 SYGVKD. The CDR3 consists of 16 residues. J gave up 1 base and V 10 bases, and 8 bases lay outside the gene matches. Sequencing was carried out using PBMCs. This receptor was taken from a woman in her 30s in good health and CMV-seropositive. The chain is built from TRBV10-3 and TRBJ2-3, with TRBD2 matching 13 bases. CDR3 sequence (DNA): TGTGCCACGACTCCGGGACTAGCGGGGCGCACAGATACGCAGTATTTT. Its translation: CATTPGLAGRTDTQYF.